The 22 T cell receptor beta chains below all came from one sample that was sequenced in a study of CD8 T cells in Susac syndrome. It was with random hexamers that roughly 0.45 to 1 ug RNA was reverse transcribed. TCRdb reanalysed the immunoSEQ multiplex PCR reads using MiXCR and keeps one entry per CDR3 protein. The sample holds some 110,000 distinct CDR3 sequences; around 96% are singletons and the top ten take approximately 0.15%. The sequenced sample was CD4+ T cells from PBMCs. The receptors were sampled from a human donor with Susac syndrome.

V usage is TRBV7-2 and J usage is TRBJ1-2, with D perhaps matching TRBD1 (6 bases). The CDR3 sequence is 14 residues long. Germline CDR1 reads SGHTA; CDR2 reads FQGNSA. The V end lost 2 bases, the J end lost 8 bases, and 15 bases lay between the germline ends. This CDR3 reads CASSLNLQGGGYTF. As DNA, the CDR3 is TGTGCCAGCAGCTTAAATTTACAGGGTGGGGGCTACACCTTC.

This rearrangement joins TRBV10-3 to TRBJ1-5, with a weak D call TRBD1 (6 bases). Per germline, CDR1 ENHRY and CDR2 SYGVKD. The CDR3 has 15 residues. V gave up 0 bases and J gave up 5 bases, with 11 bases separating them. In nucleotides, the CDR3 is TGTGCCATCAGTGAGTCAAAAGGGGGGGATCAGCCCCAGCATTTT. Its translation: CAISESKGGDQPQHF.

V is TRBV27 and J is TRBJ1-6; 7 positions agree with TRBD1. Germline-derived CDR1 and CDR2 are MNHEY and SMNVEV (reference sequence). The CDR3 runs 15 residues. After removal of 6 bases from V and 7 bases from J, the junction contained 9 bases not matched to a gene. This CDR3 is CASRTGTAENSPLHF. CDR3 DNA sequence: TGTGCCAGCAGAACCGGGACAGCTGAGAATTCACCCCTCCACTTT.

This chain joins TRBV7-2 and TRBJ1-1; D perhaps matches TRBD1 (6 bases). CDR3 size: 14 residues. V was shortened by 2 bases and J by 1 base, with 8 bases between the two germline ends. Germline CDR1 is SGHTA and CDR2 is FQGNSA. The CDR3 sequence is CASSLQGGNTEAFF. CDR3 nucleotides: TGTGCCAGCAGCTTACAAGGGGGGAACACTGAAGCTTTCTTT. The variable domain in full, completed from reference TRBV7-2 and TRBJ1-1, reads GAGVSQSPSNKVTEKGKDVELRCDPISGHTALYWYRQSLGQGLEFLIYFQGNSAPDKSGLPSDRFSAERTGGSVSTLTIQRTQQEDSAVYLCASSLQGGNTEAFFGQGTRLTVV.

CDR3 protein: CASSLIGPGELFF. The CDR3, as DNA: TGTGCCAGCAGCTTGATCGGCCCCGGGGAGCTGTTTTTT. This chain joins TRBV7-3 and TRBJ2-2; no firm D call. The V end lost 3 bases, the J end lost 6 bases, and 8 bases lay between the germline ends. This CDR3 has 13 amino acids. The germline CDR1 and CDR2 sequences are SGHTA and FQGTGA. The entire variable domain, with the rest obtained from reference TRBV7-3 and TRBJ2-2, is as follows: GAGVSQTPSNKVTEKGKYVELRCDPISGHTALYWYRQSLGQGPEFLIYFQGTGAADDSGLPNDRFFAVRPEGSVSTLKIQRTERGDSAVYLCASSLIGPGELFFGEGSRLTVL.

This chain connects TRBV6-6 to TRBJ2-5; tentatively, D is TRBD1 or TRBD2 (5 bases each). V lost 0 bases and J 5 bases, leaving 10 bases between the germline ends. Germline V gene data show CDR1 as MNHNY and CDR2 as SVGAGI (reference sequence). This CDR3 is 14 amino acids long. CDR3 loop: CASSYSVEGETQYF. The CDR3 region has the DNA TGTGCCAGCAGTTACTCAGTAGAGGGGGAGACCCAGTACTTC.

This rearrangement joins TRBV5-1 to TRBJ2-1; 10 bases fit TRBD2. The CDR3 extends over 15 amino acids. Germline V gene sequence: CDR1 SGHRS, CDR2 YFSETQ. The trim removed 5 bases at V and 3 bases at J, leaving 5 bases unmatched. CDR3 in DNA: TGCGCCAGCAGTCCACTAGCGGGACTCTACAATGAGCAGTTCTTC. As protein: CASSPLAGLYNEQFF.

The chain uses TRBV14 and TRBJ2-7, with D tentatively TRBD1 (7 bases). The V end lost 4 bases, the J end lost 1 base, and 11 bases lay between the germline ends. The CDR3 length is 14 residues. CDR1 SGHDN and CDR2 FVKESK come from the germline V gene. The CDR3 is CASSRQGGSYEQYF. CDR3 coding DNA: TGTGCCAGCAGCCGGCAGGGGGGATCCTACGAGCAGTACTTC.

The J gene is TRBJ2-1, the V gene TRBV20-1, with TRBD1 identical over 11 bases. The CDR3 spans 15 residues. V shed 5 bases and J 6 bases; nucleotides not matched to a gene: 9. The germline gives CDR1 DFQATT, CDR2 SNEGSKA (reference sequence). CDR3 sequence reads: CSAPGPGQGGNEQFF. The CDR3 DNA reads TGCAGTGCTCCGGGCCCGGGACAGGGGGGCAATGAGCAGTTCTTC.

CDR3 loop: CSAPSPGNTEAFF. CDR3 sequence (DNA): TGCAGTGCTCCCTCCCCCGGGAACACTGAAGCTTTCTTT. The gene calls are TRBV20-1 and TRBJ1-1; D unclear. Trimming stripped 5 bases from V and 1 base from J, with 11 bases between. CDR3 size: 13 residues. The germline gives CDR1 DFQATT, CDR2 SNEGSKA (reference sequence).

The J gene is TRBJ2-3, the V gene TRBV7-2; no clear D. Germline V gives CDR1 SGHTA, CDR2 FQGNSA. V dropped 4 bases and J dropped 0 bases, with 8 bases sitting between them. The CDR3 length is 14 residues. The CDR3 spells CASSSKHSTDTQYF. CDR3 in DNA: TGTGCCAGCAGCTCCAAACATAGCACAGATACGCAGTATTTT.

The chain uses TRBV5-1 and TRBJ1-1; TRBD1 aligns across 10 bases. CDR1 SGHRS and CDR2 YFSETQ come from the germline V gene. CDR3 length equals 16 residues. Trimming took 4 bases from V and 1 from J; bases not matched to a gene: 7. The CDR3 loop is CASSPGTGVPNTEAFF. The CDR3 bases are TGCGCCAGCAGCCCGGGGACAGGGGTGCCGAACACTGAAGCTTTCTTT. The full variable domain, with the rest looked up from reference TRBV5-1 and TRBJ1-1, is KAGVTQTPRYLIKTRGQQVTLSCSPISGHRSVSWYQQTPGQGLQFLFEYFSETQRNKGNFPGRFSGRQFSNSRSEMNVSTLELGDSALYLCASSPGTGVPNTEAFFGQGTRLTVV.

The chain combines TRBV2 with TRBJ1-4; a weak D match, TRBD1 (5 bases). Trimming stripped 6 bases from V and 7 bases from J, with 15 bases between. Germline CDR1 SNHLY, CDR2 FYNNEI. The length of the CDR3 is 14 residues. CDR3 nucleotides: TGTGCCAGCAGCTACACCGGGGGAGGTGAAAAACTGTTTTTT. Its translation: CASSYTGGGEKLFF. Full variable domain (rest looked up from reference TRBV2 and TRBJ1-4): EPEVTQTPSHQVTQMGQEVILRCVPISNHLYFYWYRQILGQKVEFLVSFYNNEISEKSEIFDDQFSVERPDGSNFTLKIRSTKLEDSAMYFCASSYTGGGEKLFFGSGTQLSVL.

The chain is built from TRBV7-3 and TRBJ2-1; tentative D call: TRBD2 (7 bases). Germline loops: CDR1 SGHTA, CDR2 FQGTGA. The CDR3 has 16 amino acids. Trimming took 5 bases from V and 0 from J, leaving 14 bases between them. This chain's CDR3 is CASSPRGGSSYNEQFF. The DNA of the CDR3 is TGTGCCAGCAGCCCTAGGGGGGGGAGCTCCTACAATGAGCAGTTCTTC.

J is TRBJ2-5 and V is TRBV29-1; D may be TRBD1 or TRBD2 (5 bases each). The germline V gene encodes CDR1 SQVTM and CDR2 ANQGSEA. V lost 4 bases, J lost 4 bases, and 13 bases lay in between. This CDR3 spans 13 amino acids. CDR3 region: CSVGGVVGETQYF. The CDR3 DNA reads TGCAGCGTTGGAGGGGTCGTAGGAGAGACCCAGTACTTC.

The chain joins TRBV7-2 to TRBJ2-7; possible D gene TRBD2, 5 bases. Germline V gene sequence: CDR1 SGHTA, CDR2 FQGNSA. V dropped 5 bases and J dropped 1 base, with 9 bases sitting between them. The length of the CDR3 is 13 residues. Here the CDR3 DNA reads TGTGCCAGCAGCCCCAGGACTTCCTACGAGCAGTACTTC. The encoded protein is CASSPRTSYEQYF.

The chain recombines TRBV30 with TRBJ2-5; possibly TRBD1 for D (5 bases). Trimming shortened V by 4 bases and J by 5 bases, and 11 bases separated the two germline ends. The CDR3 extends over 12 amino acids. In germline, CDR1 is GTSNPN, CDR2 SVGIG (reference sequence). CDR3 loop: CAWTNRMETQYF. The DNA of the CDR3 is TGTGCCTGGACTAACAGGATGGAGACCCAGTACTTC.

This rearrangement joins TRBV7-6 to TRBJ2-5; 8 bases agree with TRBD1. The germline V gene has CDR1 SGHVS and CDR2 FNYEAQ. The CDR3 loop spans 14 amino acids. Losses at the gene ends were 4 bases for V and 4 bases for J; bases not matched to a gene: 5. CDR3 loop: CASSSGQGRETQYF. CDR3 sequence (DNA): TGTGCCAGCAGCTCCGGACAGGGTAGAGAGACCCAGTACTTC.

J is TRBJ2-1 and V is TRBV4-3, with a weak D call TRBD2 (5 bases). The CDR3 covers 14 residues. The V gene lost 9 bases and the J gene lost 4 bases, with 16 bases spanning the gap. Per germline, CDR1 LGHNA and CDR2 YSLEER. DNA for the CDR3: TGCGCCAGTGGGTTCACGGGAAATTACAATGAGCAGTTCTTC. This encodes CASGFTGNYNEQFF.

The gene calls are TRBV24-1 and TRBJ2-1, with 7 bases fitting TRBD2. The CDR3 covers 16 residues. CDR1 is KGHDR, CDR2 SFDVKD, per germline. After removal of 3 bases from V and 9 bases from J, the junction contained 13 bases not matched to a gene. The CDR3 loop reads CATSDRRTSRGSEQFF. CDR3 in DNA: TGTGCCACCAGTGATAGGCGGACTAGTCGGGGGAGTGAGCAGTTCTTC.

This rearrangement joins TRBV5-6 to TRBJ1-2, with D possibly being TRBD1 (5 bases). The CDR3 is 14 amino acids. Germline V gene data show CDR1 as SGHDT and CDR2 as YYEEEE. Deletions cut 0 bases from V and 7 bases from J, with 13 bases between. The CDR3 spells CASSLGLTQGGYTF. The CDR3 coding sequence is TGTGCCAGCAGCTTGGGTCTGACCCAGGGTGGCTACACCTTC.

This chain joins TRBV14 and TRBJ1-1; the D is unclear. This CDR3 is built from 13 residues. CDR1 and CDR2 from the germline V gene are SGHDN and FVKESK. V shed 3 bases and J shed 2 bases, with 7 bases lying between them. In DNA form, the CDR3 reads TGTGCCAGCAGCCAGAGCCTTAACACTGAAGCTTTCTTT. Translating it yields CASSQSLNTEAFF.